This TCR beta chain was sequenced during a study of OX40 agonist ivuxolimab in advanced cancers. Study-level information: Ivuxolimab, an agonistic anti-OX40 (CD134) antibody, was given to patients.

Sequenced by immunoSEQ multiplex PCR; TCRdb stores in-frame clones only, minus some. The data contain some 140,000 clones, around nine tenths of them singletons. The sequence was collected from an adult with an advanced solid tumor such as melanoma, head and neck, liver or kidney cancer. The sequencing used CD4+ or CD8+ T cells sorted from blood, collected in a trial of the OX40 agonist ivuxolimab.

In DNA, the CDR3 is TGCGCCAGCAGCCAAGACGGGCAGAGACCTAATGAAAAACTGTTTTTT. Translating gives CASSQDGQRPNEKLFF. V is TRBV4-3 and J is TRBJ1-4, with D unclear. Germline CDR1 reads LGHNA; CDR2 reads YSLEER. The CDR3 loop spans 16 amino acids. Trimming removed 0 bases at V and 3 bases at J, with 11 bases between.